These 18 T cell receptor beta chains share one sample of origin, sequenced in a study of regulatory T cells in long-lasting Graves disease. Investigators prepared the TCR beta libraries by applying iRepertoire HTBI primers and Arm-PCR of CDR3 regions. TCRdb re-called the multiplex PCR reads with MiXCR, one entry per CDR3 protein. The sample holds approximately 540,000 distinct CDR3 sequences; about 12% are singletons and the top ten take 7.5% to 9%. Time point: newly diagnosed GD, antithyroid drugs for less than 3 months. Construction of the TCR library relied on RNA isolated from PBMCs. The sample was also reused in another study, on T cells in Graves' hyperthyroidism and ophthalmopathy.

The specimen comprised peripheral blood mononuclear cells (PBMCs), sampled at new diagnosis, from a patient treated with antithyroid drugs. The receptors come from a woman in her 30s with Graves disease.

This clonotype was detected ten times or more. The chain has TRBV6-1 and TRBJ2-7; 9 bases line up with TRBD1. The CDR3 extends over 17 amino acids. The V gene end was trimmed by 9 bases and the J gene end by 1 base; junction bases not matched to a gene: 16. Germline-derived CDR1 and CDR2 are MNHNS and SASEGT. The CDR3 DNA follows: TGTGCCAGTAGAATTGAAACGGGGACAGGGAATTCCTACGAGCAGTACTTC. Translated: CASRIETGTGNSYEQYF.

Ten or more counts support this clonotype. The V gene is TRBV3-1, the J gene TRBJ2-7; D possibly matches TRBD1 or TRBD2 (5 bases each). The CDR3 is 15 amino acids. The germline V and J ends were trimmed by 5 bases and 0 bases, with 14 bases remaining between them. The germline V gene encodes CDR1 LGHDT and CDR2 YNNKEL (reference sequence). Written as DNA, the CDR3 is TGTGCCAGCAGCTTTGGGACGTTCGGCTCCTACGAGCAGTACTTC. The encoded protein is CASSFGTFGSYEQYF.

A note on this clonotype: It may be a read error: a sequence one base away is much more abundant. V and J are TRBV20-1 and TRBJ2-1; D uncertain. The CDR3 consists of 16 residues. Trimming pared 5 bases from V and 6 bases from J, leaving 23 bases between. Germline CDR1 and CDR2: DFQATT and SNEGSKA (reference sequence). The CDR3, as DNA: TGCAGTGCTCCAGATTTACGGAGTGTCAGGTCCAATGAGCAGTTCTTC. It yields the protein CSAPDLRSVRSNEQFF.

Only one count was recorded for this clonotype. A read error may be the cause here, since a much bigger clone is one base away. The V call is TRBV7-8, the J call TRBJ1-5, with D possibly TRBD1 on 5 matching bases. This CDR3 spans 14 amino acids. Per germline, CDR1 SGHVS and CDR2 FQNEAQ. This chain's CDR3 is CASSLANGGQPQPF. CDR3 DNA: TGTGCCAGCAGCTTAGCGAACGGGGGTCAGCCCCAGCCTTTT.

This clonotype was recorded a few times. The chain combines TRBV20-1 with TRBJ2-1, with TRBD2 matching over 10 bases. Germline V gene data show CDR1 as DFQATT and CDR2 as SNEGSKA (reference sequence). This CDR3 is 16 amino acids long. V was clipped by 6 bases and J by 5 bases; unmatched bases: 13. Here the CDR3 reads CSALGLEAGGNNEQFF. CDR3 nucleotides: TGCAGTGCCCTCGGCCTAGAAGCGGGAGGGAACAATGAGCAGTTCTTC.

Points on this clonotype: A read error is possible here, since a much larger clone lies one base away. The genes are TRBV12-3 or TRBV12-4 and TRBJ1-6, with D hard to call. The length of the CDR3 is 13 residues. Between the trimmed V and J ends, which lost 2 bases and 9 bases, there was a span of 8 bases. The CDR3, as DNA: TGTGCCAGCAGTTTATATTGGAGTTCACCCCTCCACTTT. Its protein product is CASSLYWSSPLHF.

CDR3 in DNA: TGCAGTGCTAGCGACACAGGGGAAGTCACAGATACGCAGTATTTT. It yields the protein CSASDTGEVTDTQYF. The chain recombines TRBV20-1 with TRBJ2-3, with 7 positions matching TRBD1. V trimming: 3 bases; J trimming: 2 bases; junction bases outside the gene matches: 8. The germline V gene encodes CDR1 DFQATT and CDR2 SNEGSKA (reference sequence). This CDR3 comprises 15 residues.

This rearrangement joins TRBV19 to TRBJ2-2, with 9 nucleotides matching TRBD1. This CDR3 is 15 amino acids long. CDR1 is LNHDA and CDR2 is SQIVND in the germline V gene (reference sequence). The V segment lost 3 bases and the J segment 2 bases; nucleotides outside the gene matches: 1. The CDR3 loop is CASSMGQGNTGELFF. In DNA, the CDR3 is TGTGCCAGTAGTATGGGACAGGGCAACACCGGGGAGCTGTTTTTT. The full variable domain, rest sourced from reference TRBV19 and TRBJ2-2, is DGGITQSPKYLFRKEGQNVTLSCEQNLNHDAMYWYRQDPGQGLRLIYYSQIVNDFQKGDIAEGYSVSREKKESFPLTVTSAQKNPTAFYLCASSMGQGNTGELFFGEGSRLTVL.

This clonotype was found a few times. CDR3 region: CSVRGLVNTGELFF. In DNA form, the CDR3 reads TGCAGTGTTAGGGGACTAGTGAACACCGGGGAGCTGTTTTTT. The V and J genes are TRBV20-1 and TRBJ2-2; TRBD2 aligns across 8 bases. Germline CDR1 and CDR2: DFQATT and SNEGSKA (reference sequence). Losses at the gene ends were 7 bases for V and 1 base for J; bases not matched to a gene: 5. The CDR3 totals 14 residues.

This clonotype was detected many times. The chain couples TRBV28 to TRBJ2-3; 7 nucleotides line up with TRBD2. The CDR3 consists of 15 residues. V lost 6 bases and J lost 0; bases outside the gene matches: 6. Germline assignment: CDR1 MDHEN and CDR2 SYDVKM. DNA for the CDR3: TGTGCCAGCAGCTTGCTGGGGGGGAGCACAGATACGCAGTATTTT. Residues: CASSLLGGSTDTQYF.

The chain combines TRBV18 with TRBJ2-1, with 7 positions matching TRBD2. The CDR3 runs to 14 residues. Unmatched junction bases numbered 7, after V lost 4 bases and J lost 7 bases. CDR1 KGHSH and CDR2 LQKENI come from the germline V gene. The CDR3 DNA sequence: TGTGCCAGCTCACGCGCTAGCGGAGGTAATGAGCAGTTCTTC. Translating gives CASSRASGGNEQFF.

In regard to this clonotype: This sequence is one base from a far larger clone and is likely a read error. The CDR3 does not close with the conserved phenylalanine or tryptophan, likely indicating a read error. CDR3 DNA sequence: TGTGCCAGCAGCCAAGTCCCGGGACTCCGCCCCTACGAGCAGTACTTA. This translates into CASSQVPGLRPYEQYL. The V gene is TRBV11-2, the J gene TRBJ2-7, with D maybe TRBD2 (6 bases). Germline values: CDR1 SGHAT, CDR2 FQNNGV. This CDR3 region has 16 residues. Trimming cost V 5 bases and J 2 bases, with 19 bases left between them.

This clonotype turned up a few times. The chain employs TRBV7-3 and TRBJ2-1; perhaps TRBD2 as D (6 bases). Germline CDR1 reads SGHTA; CDR2 reads FQGTGA. The V and J ends lost 4 bases and 9 bases respectively, with 10 bases between them. The CDR3 length is 12 residues. The CDR3 nucleotides are TGTGCCAGCAGCTATCACGGGGGTGAGCAGTTCTTC. Residues: CASSYHGGEQFF. Full variable domain (missing parts from reference TRBV7-3 and TRBJ2-1): GAGVSQTPSNKVTEKGKYVELRCDPISGHTALYWYRQSLGQGPEFLIYFQGTGAADDSGLPNDRFFAVRPEGSVSTLKIQRTERGDSAVYLCASSYHGGEQFFGPGTRLTVL.

This clonotype has a count of ten or more. This chain links TRBV6-2 or TRBV6-3 with TRBJ1-5; 10 bases align to TRBD1. Germline loops: CDR1 MNHEY, CDR2 SVGEGT. This CDR3 has 16 amino acids. Trimming cost V 4 bases and J 2 bases; bases outside gene matches: 5. Here the CDR3 DNA reads TGTGCCAGCAGTTTGACAGGGGGCGTGGGCAATCAGCCCCAGCATTTT. As protein: CASSLTGGVGNQPQHF.

This clonotype was found many times. The V call is TRBV29-1, the J call TRBJ2-7, with 14 bases that match TRBD2. Germline V CDR1 and CDR2: SQVTM, ANQGSEA. V was pared by 6 bases and J by 10 bases, with 14 bases of the junction left unmatched. The CDR3 loop spans 15 amino acids. CDR3 sequence reads: CSVPGTSGRGGIQYF. DNA of the CDR3: TGCAGCGTCCCTGGGACTAGCGGGAGAGGGGGCATCCAGTACTTC.

This clonotype was seen ten or more times. The V and J genes are TRBV11-2 and TRBJ1-5; D is possibly TRBD1 (5 bases). The length of the CDR3 is 17 residues. The ends were cut back, 4 bases at V and 0 bases at J, with 16 bases in the middle. Germline CDR1 SGHAT, CDR2 FQNNGV. The DNA for the CDR3 is TGTGCCAGCAGCTCCGTTGACAGTTACTATAGCAATCAGCCCCAGCATTTT. It is translated as CASSSVDSYYSNQPQHF.

Only a few counts were recorded for this clonotype. V is TRBV2 and J is TRBJ2-5, with 8 bases matching TRBD1. Germline assignment: CDR1 SNHLY and CDR2 FYNNEI. The CDR3 spans 14 residues. V lost 5 bases to trimming and J lost 4 bases; unmatched junction nucleotides: 6. The CDR3, as DNA: TGTGCCAGCAGTTGGAAACAGGGGGGAGAGACCCAGTACTTC. Its translation is CASSWKQGGETQYF.

This clonotype was found a few times. This chain links TRBV19 with TRBJ2-2; 7 nucleotides line up with TRBD1. The germline gives CDR1 LNHDA, CDR2 SQIVND (reference sequence). V shed 3 bases and J 5 bases; nucleotides not matched to a gene: 6. This CDR3 comprises 15 residues. The CDR3 bases are TGTGCCAGTAGTATTCTACAGGGGCGGACCGGGGAGCTGTTTTTT. It is translated as CASSILQGRTGELFF.